This T cell receptor (beta chain) was captured in a study of cytomegalovirus exposure and HLA in healthy donors. General study points: Some TCR beta chains (over 150 of them) were listed as cytomegalovirus-associated. The authors later found TCR association rates varying by HLA locus, with DRB1 most and HLA-C fewest.

The CDR3 spans 14 residues. CDR1 is SGHKS and CDR2 is YYEKEE in the germline V gene (reference sequence). With 10 bases removed from V and 3 bases from J, the gap between germline ends came to 17 bases. A remark on this clone: The antigen remains undetermined.

The PCR made use of 60 Vbeta and 13 Jbeta primers. Using immunoSEQ multiplex PCR, the repertoire was profiled, and TCRdb retains in-frame clones only, with some absent. In the table there are about 87,000 clones, 74% of which are singletons. Sequencing was performed on PBMCs. The TCR comes from a man younger than 45 in good health and CMV-seropositive. The rearrangement uses TRBV5-5 and TRBJ2-1, with a tentative D call TRBD2 (6 bases). The DNA for the CDR3 is TGTGCCGGTCCTCGGGGGAACCGCTACAATGAGCAGTTCTTC. Its translation: CAGPRGNRYNEQFF.